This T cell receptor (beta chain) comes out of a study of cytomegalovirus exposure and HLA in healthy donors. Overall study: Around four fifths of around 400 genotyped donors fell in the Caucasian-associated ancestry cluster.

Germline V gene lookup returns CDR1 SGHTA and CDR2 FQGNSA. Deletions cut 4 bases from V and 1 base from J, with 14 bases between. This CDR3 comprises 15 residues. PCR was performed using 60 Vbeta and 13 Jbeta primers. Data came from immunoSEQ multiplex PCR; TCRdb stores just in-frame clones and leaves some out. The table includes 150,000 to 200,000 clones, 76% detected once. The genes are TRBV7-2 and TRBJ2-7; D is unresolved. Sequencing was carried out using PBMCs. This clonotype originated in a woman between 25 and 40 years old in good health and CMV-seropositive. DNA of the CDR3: TGTGCCAGCAGCTCAGAACGCGGAATTTCCTACGAGCAGTACTTC. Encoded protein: CASSSERGISYEQYF.